The entry below gives a single T cell receptor beta chain sequence along with its context. The antigen remains unidentified. In the same sample, other DNA sequences code for this CDR3. The CDR3 extends over 13 amino acids. The ends were cut back, 2 bases at V and 0 bases at J, with 5 bases in the middle. The germline V gene encodes CDR1 KGHSH and CDR2 LQKENI. This entry comes from a study of cytotoxic CD8 clonotypes in ibrutinib-treated CLL. About the study: Recorded responses included approximately 25 partial and 2 complete; following median roughly 68 months, approximately 14 stayed remitted and 12 progressed.

Produced via immunoSEQ multiplex PCR; TCRdb's table is partial and in-frame only. The data hold about 180,000 clones, with 84% observed a single time. Study-wide findings and caveats: Patients with sustained remission and those progressing were sampled at differing times.

From cryopreserved PBMCs came roughly 1.8 micrograms of genomic DNA used for TCR beta libraries. The TCR was taken from a human donor with chronic lymphocytic leukemia. The starting material was PBMCs, obtained after 24 months of ibrutinib treatment. This chain joins TRBV18 and TRBJ2-7; D gene uncertain. CDR3: CASSPGGSYEQYF. CDR3 bases: TGTGCCAGCTCACCAGGCGGCTCCTACGAGCAGTACTTC.